This TCR beta chain is from a study of shared clonotypes between healthy human individuals. The CDR3 runs to 14 residues. Germline V gene lookup returns CDR1 KGHSH and CDR2 LQKENI. Trimming took 8 bases from V and 3 from J, leaving 15 bases between them. Data came from immunoSEQ multiplex PCR; TCRdb stores just in-frame clones and leaves some out. The sample contains a few million clones, more than 85% of which appear only once. The receptor was derived from a man younger than 35 in good health. Some clones in this sample may be carry-over from other donors' samples. Material: naive CD4+ T cells from PBMCs. Subset described: CD45RA+ positively selected. The chain carries TRBV18 and TRBJ2-3, with TRBD2 as a possible D gene (6 bases). The CDR3 sequence is CASTPGTGTDTQYF. The CDR3 DNA is TGTGCCAGCACGCCTGGGACTGGGACAGATACGCAGTATTTT.